A selection of T cell receptor beta chains follows, all from one sample in a study of cytomegalovirus exposure and HLA in healthy donors. Generated by immunoSEQ multiplex PCR, the TCRdb table keeps only in-frame clones and is missing some. The top ten clones hold approximately 1.6% of a sample with fewer than 200,000 clones, roughly 85% of them seen once. What was sequenced was PBMCs. These receptors were obtained from a male donor in good health and CMV-seronegative. CDR3s include the opening cysteine and the closing phenylalanine or tryptophan. Fields, in order: V gene, J gene, CDR3 protein.

TRBV15,TRBJ2-5,CATSSGGTSGSWTETQYF
TRBV21-1,TRBJ2-1,CASSKGLDLSGNEQFF
TRBV9,TRBJ2-5,CASSPGEGGPKTQYF
TRBV5-5,TRBJ2-7,CASSFGDSRNEQYF
TRBV7-9,TRBJ2-3,CASRETTTDTQYF
TRBV4-1,TRBJ1-3,CASSPTYQGRSSGNTIYF
TRBV28,TRBJ1-2,CASSRSGYGYTF
TRBV4-3,TRBJ2-7,CASSQGTGSAYEQYF
TRBV15,TRBJ1-6,CATSRGARMDSPLHF
TRBV28,TRBJ2-3,CASIQGDTQYF
TRBV6-5,TRBJ2-7,CASSSPGQGMSGEQYF
TRBV27,TRBJ1-1,CASSPGQNEAFF
TRBV4-1,TRBJ2-2,CASSRQGSSGELFF
TRBV6-5,TRBJ1-5,CASSLHPGGAGPQHF
TRBV7-9,TRBJ2-3,CSSSLFDTQYF
TRBV28,TRBJ2-3,CASSFLGDTQYF
TRBV11-2,TRBJ2-7,CASSWGEGEQYF
TRBV18,TRBJ2-1,CASSSGHYNEQFF
TRBV19,TRBJ2-6,CASSIGHSGANVLTF
TRBV4-1,TRBJ2-1,CASSQDQGGYNEQFF
TRBV28,TRBJ1-2,CASSLWSGATLEQGYTF
TRBV21-1,TRBJ1-2,CASSKGQGAYGYTF